These 24 T cell receptor beta chains share one sample of origin, sequenced in a study of blood T cell repertoires in COVID-19. Some clones are missing from TCRdb's copy, which holds only in-frame ones; the method was immunoSEQ multiplex PCR. The sample has 200,000 to 250,000 clones, 86% seen once. The sequencing sample was made of PBMCs or T cells enriched from blood (not recorded which). These receptor sequences come from a woman aged 45-59 years who had recovered from COVID-19.

This chain links TRBV3-1 (or the pseudogene TRBV3-2) with TRBJ2-5; 11 bases line up with TRBD2. Germline V lookup: CDR1 LGHDT, CDR2 YNNKEL (reference sequence). After removal of 3 bases from V and 2 bases from J, the junction contained 5 bases not matched to a gene. The CDR3 loop spans 16 amino acids. The CDR3 nucleotides read TGTGCCAGCAGCCAGAATCTAGCGGGAGGACAAGAGACCCAGTACTTC. Its protein product is CASSQNLAGGQETQYF.

The V call is TRBV11-3, the J call TRBJ1-1; possibly TRBD1 for D (6 bases). Germline CDR1 reads SGHNT; CDR2 reads YENEEA. The V and J ends lost 2 bases and 12 bases respectively, with 13 bases between them. The CDR3 has 12 amino acids. CDR3 DNA: TGTGCCAGCAGCTTAAGCAGGGGAGGGTCTTTCTTT. Protein product: CASSLSRGGSFF.

This chain links TRBV5-8 with TRBJ1-2; 11 nucleotides line up with TRBD1. This CDR3 has 14 amino acids. From germline, CDR1 is SGHTS and CDR2 YDEGEE. The V gene end was trimmed by 3 bases and the J gene end by 6 bases; junction bases not matched to a gene: 4. CDR3 DNA: TGTGCCAGCAGCTATATGGACAGGGGGCATGGCTACACCTTC. Amino acid sequence: CASSYMDRGHGYTF.

The rearrangement uses TRBV7-2 and TRBJ2-5, with TRBD1 matching over 9 bases. Trimming removed 5 bases from V and 6 bases from J; junction bases left unmatched: 10. Germline V gene lookup returns CDR1 SGHTA and CDR2 FQGNSA. The CDR3 sequence is 15 residues long. The CDR3 sequence is CASSATGGERQTQYF. The CDR3 DNA reads as TGTGCCAGCAGCGCCACAGGGGGCGAAAGACAGACCCAGTACTTC.

The CDR3 bases are TGTGCCAGCAGGGGCACGATCGGGACAGGGGATCAGCCCCAGCATTTT. It encodes CASRGTIGTGDQPQHF. The chain couples TRBV2 to TRBJ1-5, with TRBD1 matching over 10 bases. The J segment lost 5 bases and the V segment lost 6 bases, leaving 10 bases of the junction unmatched. The CDR3 is made up of 16 amino acids. Germline CDR1 is SNHLY and CDR2 is FYNNEI.

This chain links TRBV9 with TRBJ2-1; maybe TRBD2 (5 bases). Germline CDR1 SGDLS, CDR2 YYNGEE. V was pared by 3 bases and J by 3 bases, with 13 bases between. The CDR3 runs to 15 residues. This CDR3 reads CASSGPGGYYNEQFF. Written as DNA, the CDR3 is TGTGCCAGCAGCGGGCCCGGCGGGTACTACAATGAGCAGTTCTTC.

This CDR3 is CASSLGGTVTYEQYF. DNA for the CDR3: TGTGCCAGCAGCTTAGGTGGAACAGTAACCTACGAGCAGTACTTC. The rearrangement links TRBV7-9 to TRBJ2-7; no clear D gene. The CDR3 runs to 15 residues. CDR1 is SEHNR, CDR2 FQNEAQ, per germline (reference sequence). The V and J ends lost 1 base and 2 bases respectively, with 12 bases between them.

V and J are TRBV7-9 and TRBJ2-5; 9 bases agree with TRBD1. V trimming: 6 bases; J trimming: 2 bases; junction bases outside the gene matches: 7. The length of the CDR3 is 15 residues. Germline V gives CDR1 SEHNR, CDR2 FQNEAQ (reference sequence). The CDR3 region is CASSSGTGSQETQYF. The DNA for the CDR3 is TGTGCCAGCAGTTCGGGGACAGGGAGTCAAGAGACCCAGTACTTC.

The chain joins TRBV4-1 to TRBJ2-2; TRBD1 aligns across 9 bases. This CDR3 has 16 residues. The germline V gene encodes CDR1 MGHRA and CDR2 YSYEKL. Trimming at V came to 0 bases and at J to 6 bases, leaving 5 bases not matched to a gene. CDR3 in amino acids: CASSQDTGGNAGELFF. DNA of the CDR3: TGCGCCAGCAGCCAAGATACAGGGGGCAATGCCGGGGAGCTGTTTTTT.

This chain connects TRBV18 to TRBJ1-2; D call uncertain. The germline V and J ends were trimmed by 3 bases and 4 bases, with 12 bases remaining between them. The CDR3 is 14 amino acids. Germline CDR1 KGHSH, CDR2 LQKENI. Written as DNA, the CDR3 is TGTGCCAGCTCACCTCTGCGTGAGGGCTATGGCTACACCTTC. Translating it yields CASSPLREGYGYTF. Using reference TRBV18 and TRBJ1-2 for the parts outside the CDR3, the full variable domain is NAGVMQNPRHLVRRRGQEARLRCSPMKGHSHVYWYRQLPEEGLKFMVYLQKENIIDESGMPKERFSAEFPKEGPSILRIQQVVRGDSAAYFCASSPLREGYGYTFGSGTRLTVV.

This rearrangement joins TRBV4-2 to TRBJ1-5; a possible D gene is TRBD1 (6 bases). Trimming removed 4 bases from V and 0 bases from J, with 13 bases in between. The CDR3 is 16 residues long. Germline CDR1 and CDR2: LGHNA and YNFKEQ. CDR3 bases: TGTGCCAGCAGCCCATCGGACAGCAATAGCAATCAGCCCCAGCATTTT. Protein sequence: CASSPSDSNSNQPQHF.

The V gene is TRBV4-3, the J gene TRBJ1-2; D not certain. The CDR3 runs 15 residues. Trimming took off 0 bases at V and 8 bases at J, with 16 bases between the two ends. The germline gives CDR1 LGHNA, CDR2 YSLEER. CDR3 sequence (DNA): TGCGCCAGCAGCCAAGATCATTGGCAGGCGGGGGGCTACACCTTC. This encodes CASSQDHWQAGGYTF.

This clone was seen only once. The chain joins TRBV20-1 to TRBJ2-1; TRBD2 agrees at 9 bases. The CDR3 extends over 14 amino acids. Looked up from germline, CDR1 is DFQATT and CDR2 is SNEGSKA (reference sequence). The J segment lost 7 bases and the V segment lost 3 bases, leaving 7 bases of the junction unmatched. The CDR3 nucleotides are TGCAGTGCTAGTTGGGCGGGGGGGCGGAATGAGCAGTTCTTC. The encoded protein is CSASWAGGRNEQFF.

The chain uses TRBV4-1 and TRBJ1-2; 8 bases line up with TRBD1. With 0 bases clipped from V and 6 bases from J, the junction kept 12 bases outside the gene matches. CDR3 length equals 17 residues. Germline CDR1 and CDR2: MGHRA and YSYEKL. This chain's CDR3 is CASSQDRRGQGKDGYTF. For the CDR3, the DNA is TGCGCCAGCAGCCAAGATAGGCGAGGACAGGGAAAGGATGGCTACACCTTC.

The V and J genes are TRBV6-2 or TRBV6-3 and TRBJ2-7; 12 nucleotides agree with TRBD2. J gave up 3 bases and V 0 bases, and 6 bases lay outside the gene matches. CDR3 length: 17 amino acids. Germline V lookup: CDR1 MNHEY, CDR2 SVGEGT. CDR3 DNA: TGTGCCAGCAGTTACTCGACATCGACTAGCGGGAGCTACGAGCAGTACTTC. Its translation: CASSYSTSTSGSYEQYF.

This chain uses TRBV4-3 with TRBJ2-7, with 8 bases matching TRBD1. Germline values: CDR1 LGHNA, CDR2 YSLEER. The CDR3 consists of 15 residues. J lost 3 bases, V lost 1 base, and 5 bases had no gene match. The CDR3 nucleotides read TGCGCCAGCAGCCAAGGGGACAGGCTGGGCTACGAGCAGTACTTC. Translated, it gives CASSQGDRLGYEQYF.

The chain employs TRBV5-4 and TRBJ2-2; TRBD2 matches at 10 bases. Germline CDR1 and CDR2: SGHNT and YYREEE (reference sequence). The CDR3 covers 16 residues. J was trimmed by 2 bases and V by 3 bases; bases with no gene match: 4. CDR3 DNA sequence: TGTGCCAGCAGCTCCCGGACTAGCGGCAACACCGGGGAGCTGTTTTTT. Translation gives CASSSRTSGNTGELFF.

The chain carries TRBV7-2 and TRBJ2-1; TRBD2 matches 7 bases. The germline V gene has CDR1 SGHTA and CDR2 FQGNSA. This CDR3 has 13 amino acids. V dropped 5 bases and J dropped 10; count of bases not matched to a gene: 8. The CDR3 here is CASSAETSIEQFF. The CDR3 nucleotides read TGTGCCAGCAGCGCCGAGACTAGCATAGAGCAGTTCTTC.

This clone was detected only once. The CDR3 DNA reads as TGTGCCAGCGCAGAGGGATGGGGCAATCAGCCCCAGCATTTT. Translating gives CASAEGWGNQPQHF. The J gene is TRBJ1-5, the V gene TRBV28; D remains ambiguous. The CDR3 runs 14 residues. V was trimmed by 8 bases and J by 2 bases, leaving 13 bases between them. Germline V CDR1 and CDR2: MDHEN, SYDVKM.

The sample holds one count of this clone. V gene TRBV6-5 combines with J gene TRBJ2-5; the D gene is possibly TRBD2 (5 bases). The CDR3 consists of 11 residues. With 6 bases removed from V and 5 bases from J, the gap between germline ends came to 7 bases. Germline values: CDR1 MNHEY, CDR2 SVGAGI. The CDR3 DNA reads as TGTGCCAGCAGAAGGGAGGAGACCCAGTACTTC. Translation: CASRREETQYF.

V usage is TRBV30 and J usage is TRBJ2-7, with D unresolved. The length of the CDR3 is 14 residues. V dropped 1 base and J dropped 6 bases, with 16 bases sitting between them. Germline CDR1 and CDR2: GTSNPN and SVGIG (reference sequence). CDR3 sequence reads: CAWSGARVLSEQYF. The CDR3 DNA sequence: TGTGCCTGGAGTGGGGCCAGAGTATTGAGCGAGCAGTACTTC.

The rearrangement uses TRBV29-1 and TRBJ2-1; D gene ambiguous. Trimming cost V 1 base and J 4 bases, with 8 bases left between them. CDR3 size: 13 residues. From germline, CDR1 is SQVTM and CDR2 ANQGSEA. The CDR3 sequence: CSVEGLLYNEQFF. In DNA, the CDR3 is TGCAGCGTTGAAGGCTTACTTTACAATGAGCAGTTCTTC.

This clone was picked up one time. The chain uses TRBV6-5 and TRBJ2-3; TRBD2 is a possible D gene (6 bases). Looked up from germline, CDR1 is MNHEY and CDR2 is SVGAGI. V lost 7 bases, J lost 2 bases, and 13 bases lay in between. The CDR3 covers 14 residues. CDR3 protein: CASTGRIVTDTQYF. CDR3 coding DNA: TGTGCCAGCACTGGGAGGATCGTCACAGATACGCAGTATTTT.

The chain employs TRBV19 and TRBJ1-2; a weak D match, TRBD1 (5 bases). CDR1 and CDR2 (germline): LNHDA, SQIVND (reference sequence). The CDR3 consists of 14 residues. Trimming pared 7 bases from V and 4 bases from J, leaving 16 bases between. In DNA, the CDR3 is TGTGCCAGTACCCCCTCGGGGGGAAGCTATGGCTACACCTTC. Its translation is CASTPSGGSYGYTF.